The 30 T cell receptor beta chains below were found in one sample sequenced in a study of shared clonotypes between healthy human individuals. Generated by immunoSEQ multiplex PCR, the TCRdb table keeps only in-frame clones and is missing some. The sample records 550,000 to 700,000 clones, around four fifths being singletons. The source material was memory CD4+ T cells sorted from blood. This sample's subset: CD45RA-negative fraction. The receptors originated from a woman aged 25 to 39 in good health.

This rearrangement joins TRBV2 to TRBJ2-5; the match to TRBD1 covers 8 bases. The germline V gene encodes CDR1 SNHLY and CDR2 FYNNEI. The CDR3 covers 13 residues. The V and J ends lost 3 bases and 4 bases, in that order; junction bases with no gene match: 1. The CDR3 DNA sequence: TGTGCCAGCAGTGAGGACAGGGTAGAGACCCAGTACTTC. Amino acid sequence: CASSEDRVETQYF.

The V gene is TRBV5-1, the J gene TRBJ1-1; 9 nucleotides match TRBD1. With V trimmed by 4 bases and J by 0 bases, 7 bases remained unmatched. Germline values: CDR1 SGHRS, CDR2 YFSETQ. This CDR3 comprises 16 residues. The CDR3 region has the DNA TGCGCCAGCAGCATGGGACAGGGAGTCCTGAACACTGAAGCTTTCTTT. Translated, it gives CASSMGQGVLNTEAFF. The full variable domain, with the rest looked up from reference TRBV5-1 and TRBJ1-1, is KAGVTQTPRYLIKTRGQQVTLSCSPISGHRSVSWYQQTPGQGLQFLFEYFSETQRNKGNFPGRFSGRQFSNSRSEMNVSTLELGDSALYLCASSMGQGVLNTEAFFGQGTRLTVV.

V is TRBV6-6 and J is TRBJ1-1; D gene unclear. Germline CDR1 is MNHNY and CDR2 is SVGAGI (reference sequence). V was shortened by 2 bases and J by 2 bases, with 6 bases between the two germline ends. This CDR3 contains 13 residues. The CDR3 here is CASSYKGNTEAFF. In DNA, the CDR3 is TGTGCCAGCAGTTACAAGGGAAACACTGAAGCTTTCTTT.

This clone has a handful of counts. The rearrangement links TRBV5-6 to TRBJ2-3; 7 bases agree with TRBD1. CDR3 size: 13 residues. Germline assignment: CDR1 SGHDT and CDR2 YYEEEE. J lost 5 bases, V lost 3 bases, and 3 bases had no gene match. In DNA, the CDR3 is TGTGCCAGCAGCTACAGGGGTCAAGATACGCAGTATTTT. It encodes CASSYRGQDTQYF.

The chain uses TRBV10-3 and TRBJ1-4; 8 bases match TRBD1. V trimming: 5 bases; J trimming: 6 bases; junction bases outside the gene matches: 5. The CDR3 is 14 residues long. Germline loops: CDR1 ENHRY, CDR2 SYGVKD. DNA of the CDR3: TGTGCCATCAGTCAGGGGGCTGAATATGAAAAACTGTTTTTT. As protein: CAISQGAEYEKLFF.

This chain's CDR3 is CASSGPGLAEETQYF. In nucleotides, the CDR3 is TGTGCCAGTAGTGGTCCGGGACTAGCAGAAGAGACCCAGTACTTC. This sequence joins TRBV19 and TRBJ2-5, with TRBD2 identical over 9 bases. This CDR3 region has 15 residues. Germline V gives CDR1 LNHDA, CDR2 SQIVND (reference sequence). Losses at the gene ends were 5 bases for V and 3 bases for J; bases not matched to a gene: 7.

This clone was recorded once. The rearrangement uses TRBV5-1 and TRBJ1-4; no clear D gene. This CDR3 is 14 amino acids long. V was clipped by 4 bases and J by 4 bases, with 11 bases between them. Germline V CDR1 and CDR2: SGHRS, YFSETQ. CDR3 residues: CASSPVRSNEKLFF. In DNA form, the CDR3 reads TGCGCCAGCAGCCCGGTGAGGAGTAATGAAAAACTGTTTTTT.

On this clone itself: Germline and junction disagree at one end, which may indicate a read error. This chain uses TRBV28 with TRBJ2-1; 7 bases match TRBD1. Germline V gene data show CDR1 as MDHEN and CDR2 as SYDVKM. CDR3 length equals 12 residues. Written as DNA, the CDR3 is TGTGCCAGCAGTTTTTCCCCGGGACAGTGTCTCTTC. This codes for CASSFSPGQCLF.

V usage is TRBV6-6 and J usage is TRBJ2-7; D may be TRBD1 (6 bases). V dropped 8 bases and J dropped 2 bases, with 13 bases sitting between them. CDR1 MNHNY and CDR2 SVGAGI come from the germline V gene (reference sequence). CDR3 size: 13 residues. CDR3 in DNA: TGTGCCAGCGGGACACCCGATGCCTACGAGCAGTACTTC. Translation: CASGTPDAYEQYF.

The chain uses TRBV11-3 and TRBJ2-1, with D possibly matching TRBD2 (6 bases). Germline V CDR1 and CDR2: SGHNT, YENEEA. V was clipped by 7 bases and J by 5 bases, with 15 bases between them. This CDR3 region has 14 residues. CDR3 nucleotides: TGTGCCAGCAAGGGGCGGGAAACTAACAATGAGCAGTTCTTC. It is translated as CASKGRETNNEQFF.

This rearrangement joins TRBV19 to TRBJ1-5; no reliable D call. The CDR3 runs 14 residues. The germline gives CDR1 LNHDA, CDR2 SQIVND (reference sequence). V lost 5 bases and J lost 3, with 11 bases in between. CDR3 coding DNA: TGTGCCAGTAGTCGACGGGCCACCAATCAGCCCCAGCATTTT. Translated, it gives CASSRRATNQPQHF.

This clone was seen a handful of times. This CDR3 is CASSLGGQANYGYTF. The CDR3 DNA sequence: TGTGCCAGCAGCTTAGGTGGACAGGCTAACTATGGCTACACCTTC. The chain carries TRBV7-3 and TRBJ1-2; 7 positions match TRBD1. There are 15 residues in the CDR3. Germline CDR1 is SGHTA and CDR2 is FQGTGA. V lost 2 bases to trimming and J lost 0 bases; unmatched junction nucleotides: 3.

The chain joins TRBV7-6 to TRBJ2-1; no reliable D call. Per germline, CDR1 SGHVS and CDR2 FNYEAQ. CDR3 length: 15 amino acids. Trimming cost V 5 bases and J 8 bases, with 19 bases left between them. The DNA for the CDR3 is TGTGCCAGCAGCGCCTCCCGGGCCGCGTGGTATGAGCAGTTCTTC. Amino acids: CASSASRAAWYEQFF.

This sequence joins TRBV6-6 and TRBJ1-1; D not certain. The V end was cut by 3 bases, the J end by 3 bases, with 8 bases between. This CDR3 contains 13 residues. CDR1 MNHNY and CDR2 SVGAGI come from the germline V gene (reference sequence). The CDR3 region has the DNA TGTGCCAGCAGTTATTATGGTCACACTGAAGCTTTCTTT. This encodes CASSYYGHTEAFF.

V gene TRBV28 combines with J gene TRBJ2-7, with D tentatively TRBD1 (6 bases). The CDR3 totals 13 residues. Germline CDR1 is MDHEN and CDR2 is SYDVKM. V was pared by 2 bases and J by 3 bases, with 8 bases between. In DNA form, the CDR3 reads TGTGCCAGCAGTTTACAGGGGAGCTACGAGCAGTACTTC. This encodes CASSLQGSYEQYF.

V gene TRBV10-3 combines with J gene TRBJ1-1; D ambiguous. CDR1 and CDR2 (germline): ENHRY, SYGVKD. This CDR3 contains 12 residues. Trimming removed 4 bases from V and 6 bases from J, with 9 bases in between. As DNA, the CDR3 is TGTGCCATCAGTGTTGACCCTGCTGAAGCTTTCTTT. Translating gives CAISVDPAEAFF.

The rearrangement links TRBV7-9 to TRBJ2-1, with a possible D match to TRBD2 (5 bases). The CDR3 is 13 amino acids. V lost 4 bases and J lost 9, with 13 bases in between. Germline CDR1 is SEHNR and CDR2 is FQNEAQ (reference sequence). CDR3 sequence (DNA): TGTGCCAGCAGCTCCCCTAGCATCGGTGAGCAGTTCTTC. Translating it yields CASSSPSIGEQFF.

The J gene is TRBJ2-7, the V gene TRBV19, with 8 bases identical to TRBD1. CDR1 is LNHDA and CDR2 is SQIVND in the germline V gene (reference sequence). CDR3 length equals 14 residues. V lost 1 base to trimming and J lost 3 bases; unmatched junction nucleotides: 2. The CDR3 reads CASSIAGGGYEQYF. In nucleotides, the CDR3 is TGTGCCAGTAGTATAGCAGGGGGCGGCTACGAGCAGTACTTC.

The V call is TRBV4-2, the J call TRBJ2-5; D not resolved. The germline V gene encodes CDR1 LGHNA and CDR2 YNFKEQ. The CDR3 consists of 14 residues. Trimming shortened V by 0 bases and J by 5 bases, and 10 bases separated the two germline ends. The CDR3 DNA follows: TGTGCCAGCAGCCAAGATCCGAAAGGGGAGACCCAGTACTTC. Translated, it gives CASSQDPKGETQYF.

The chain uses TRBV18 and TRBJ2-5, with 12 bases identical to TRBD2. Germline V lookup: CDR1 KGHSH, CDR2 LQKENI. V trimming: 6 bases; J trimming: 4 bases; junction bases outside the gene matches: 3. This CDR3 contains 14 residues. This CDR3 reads CASSQTSGRETQYF. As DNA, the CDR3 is TGTGCCAGCTCGCAGACTAGCGGGAGAGAGACCCAGTACTTC.

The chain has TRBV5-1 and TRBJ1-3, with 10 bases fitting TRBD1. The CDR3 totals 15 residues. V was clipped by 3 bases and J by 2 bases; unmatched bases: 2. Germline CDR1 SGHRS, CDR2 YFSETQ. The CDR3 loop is CASSSGTGAGNTIYF. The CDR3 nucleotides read TGCGCCAGCAGCTCGGGGACAGGGGCTGGAAACACCATATATTTT.

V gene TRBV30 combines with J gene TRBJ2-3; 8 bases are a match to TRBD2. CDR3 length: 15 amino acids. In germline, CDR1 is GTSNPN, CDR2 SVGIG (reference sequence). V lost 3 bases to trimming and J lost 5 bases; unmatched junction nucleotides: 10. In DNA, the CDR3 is TGTGCCTGGAGCGCTCGGGGGACTAGGCAAGATACGCAGTATTTT. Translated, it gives CAWSARGTRQDTQYF.

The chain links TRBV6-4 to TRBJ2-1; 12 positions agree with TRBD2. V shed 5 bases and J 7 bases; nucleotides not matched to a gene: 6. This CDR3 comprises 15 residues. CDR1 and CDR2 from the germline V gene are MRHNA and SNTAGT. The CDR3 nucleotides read TGTGCCAGCAGTAGACTAGCGGGAGAGGGGAATGAGCAGTTCTTC. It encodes CASSRLAGEGNEQFF.

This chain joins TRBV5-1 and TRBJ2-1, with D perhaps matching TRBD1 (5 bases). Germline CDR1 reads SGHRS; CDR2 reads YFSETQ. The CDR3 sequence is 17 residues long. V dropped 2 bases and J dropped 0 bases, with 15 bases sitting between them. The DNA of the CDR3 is TGCGCCAGCAGCTTCGCCGAACAGGTTAGCTCCTACAATGAGCAGTTCTTC. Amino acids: CASSFAEQVSSYNEQFF.

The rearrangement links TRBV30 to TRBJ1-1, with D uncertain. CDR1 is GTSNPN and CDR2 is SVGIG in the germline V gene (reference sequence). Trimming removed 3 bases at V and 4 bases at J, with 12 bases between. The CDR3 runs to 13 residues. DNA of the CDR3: TGTGCCTGGAGCGTTAGAATCGGCACTGAAGCTTTCTTT. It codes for CAWSVRIGTEAFF.

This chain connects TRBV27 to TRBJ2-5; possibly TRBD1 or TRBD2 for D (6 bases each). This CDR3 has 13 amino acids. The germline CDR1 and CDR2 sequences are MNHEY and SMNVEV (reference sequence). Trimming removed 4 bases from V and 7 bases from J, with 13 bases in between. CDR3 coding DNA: TGTGCCAGCAGTTCCACAAAGGGGGGGACCCAGTACTTC. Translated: CASSSTKGGTQYF.

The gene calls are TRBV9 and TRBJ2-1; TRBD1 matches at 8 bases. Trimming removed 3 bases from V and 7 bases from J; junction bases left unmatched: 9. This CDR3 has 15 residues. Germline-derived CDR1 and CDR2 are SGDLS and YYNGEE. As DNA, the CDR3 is TGTGCCAGCAGCGCCCGGACAGGGAGAGGAAATGAGCAGTTCTTC. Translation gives CASSARTGRGNEQFF. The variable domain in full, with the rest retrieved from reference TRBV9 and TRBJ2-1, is DSGVTQTPKHLITATGQRVTLRCSPRSGDLSVYWYQQSLDQGLQFLIQYYNGEERAKGNILERFSAQQFPDLHSELNLSSLELGDSALYFCASSARTGRGNEQFFGPGTRLTVL.

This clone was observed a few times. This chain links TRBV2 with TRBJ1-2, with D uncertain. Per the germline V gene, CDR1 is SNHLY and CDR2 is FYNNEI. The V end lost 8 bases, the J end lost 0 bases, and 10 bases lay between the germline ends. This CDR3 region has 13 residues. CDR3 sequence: CASRAFSNYGYTF. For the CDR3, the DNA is TGTGCCAGCCGGGCCTTTTCTAACTATGGCTACACCTTC.

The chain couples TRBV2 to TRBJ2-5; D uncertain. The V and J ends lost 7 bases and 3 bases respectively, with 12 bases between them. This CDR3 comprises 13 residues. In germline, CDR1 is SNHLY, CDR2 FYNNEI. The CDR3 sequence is CASNRGREETQYF. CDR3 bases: TGTGCCAGCAACCGAGGTCGGGAAGAGACCCAGTACTTC. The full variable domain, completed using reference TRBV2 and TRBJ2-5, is EPEVTQTPSHQVTQMGQEVILRCVPISNHLYFYWYRQILGQKVEFLVSFYNNEISEKSEIFDDQFSVERPDGSNFTLKIRSTKLEDSAMYFCASNRGREETQYFGPGTRLLVL.

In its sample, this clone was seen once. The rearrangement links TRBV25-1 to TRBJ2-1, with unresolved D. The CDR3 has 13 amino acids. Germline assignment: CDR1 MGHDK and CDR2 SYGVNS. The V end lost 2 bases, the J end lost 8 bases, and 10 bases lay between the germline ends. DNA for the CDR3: TGTGCCAGCAGTGAACCCTTTGGGGATGAGCAGTTCTTC. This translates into CASSEPFGDEQFF.